Below are 32 T cell receptor beta chains sequenced from a single sample in a study of T cell responses to AZD1222 COVID-19 vaccine. The method was immunoSEQ multiplex PCR; TCRdb's version includes in-frame clones alone and lacks a portion of them. In the table there are approximately 130,000 clones, roughly nine tenths of which are singletons. The material was peripheral blood, obtained on day 0 of AZD1222 vaccination. These receptors were taken from an adult in good health.

The rearrangement uses TRBV10-3 and TRBJ2-2; D is unclear. Deletions cut 7 bases from V and 1 base from J, with 10 bases between. The germline gives CDR1 ENHRY, CDR2 SYGVKD. The CDR3 covers 14 residues. CDR3: CAIMIAGNTGELFF. Here the CDR3 DNA reads TGTGCCATCATGATCGCAGGGAACACCGGGGAGCTGTTTTTT.

The CDR3, as DNA: TGTGCCAGCAGCTCCGACGGGGGGCGTGAAAAACTGTTTTTT. Protein sequence: CASSSDGGREKLFF. The rearrangement uses TRBV5-5 and TRBJ1-4, with a weak D call TRBD1 (6 bases). The V end was cut by 3 bases, the J end by 7 bases, with 13 bases between. The germline V gene has CDR1 SGHKS and CDR2 YYEKEE (reference sequence). CDR3 size: 14 residues.

The V and J genes are TRBV2 and TRBJ1-3; D is undetermined. Germline V gene sequence: CDR1 SNHLY, CDR2 FYNNEI. V dropped 6 bases and J dropped 4 bases, with 13 bases sitting between them. This CDR3 spans 14 amino acids. CDR3 amino acids: CASSDLDGGNTIYF. CDR3 sequence (DNA): TGTGCCAGCAGCGACCTCGACGGAGGAAACACCATATATTTT.

The chain is built from TRBV9 and TRBJ2-7, with 8 positions matching TRBD1. Germline V CDR1 and CDR2: SGDLS, YYNGEE. V lost 4 bases to trimming and J lost 2 bases; unmatched junction nucleotides: 8. CDR3 size: 15 residues. CDR3 in amino acids: CASSFTGQGPYEQYF. CDR3 in DNA: TGTGCCAGCAGCTTCACAGGACAGGGCCCCTACGAGCAGTACTTC. The full variable domain, its missing parts supplied by reference TRBV9 and TRBJ2-7, is DSGVTQTPKHLITATGQRVTLRCSPRSGDLSVYWYQQSLDQGLQFLIQYYNGEERAKGNILERFSAQQFPDLHSELNLSSLELGDSALYFCASSFTGQGPYEQYFGPGTRLTVT.

This chain connects TRBV9 to TRBJ2-7; D unresolved. CDR1 and CDR2 (germline): SGDLS, YYNGEE. Trimming stripped 0 bases from V and 0 bases from J, with 7 bases between. This CDR3 region has 14 residues. The CDR3 region has the DNA TGTGCCAGCAGCGTAGACTCCAGCTCCTACGAGCAGTACTTC. Translation: CASSVDSSSYEQYF.

This clone was picked up one time. The chain uses TRBV12-5 and TRBJ1-5, with 11 positions matching TRBD1. Germline CDR1 and CDR2: LGHNT and FRNRAP. This CDR3 is 17 amino acids long. Trimming cost V 5 bases and J 4 bases; bases outside gene matches: 10. The CDR3 sequence: CASGVGTGGLRNQPQHF. CDR3 sequence (DNA): TGTGCTAGTGGTGTCGGGACAGGGGGGTTACGTAATCAGCCCCAGCATTTT.

The chain links TRBV5-1 to TRBJ2-3; D may be TRBD1 (5 bases). Per germline, CDR1 SGHRS and CDR2 YFSETQ. V was cut by 0 bases and J by 3 bases, with 8 bases left in between. The CDR3 spans 14 residues. The CDR3 is CASSLEAGTDTQYF. CDR3 coding DNA: TGCGCCAGCAGCTTGGAGGCAGGGACAGATACGCAGTATTTT. The complete variable domain, with remaining parts taken from reference TRBV5-1 and TRBJ2-3, reads KAGVTQTPRYLIKTRGQQVTLSCSPISGHRSVSWYQQTPGQGLQFLFEYFSETQRNKGNFPGRFSGRQFSNSRSEMNVSTLELGDSALYLCASSLEAGTDTQYFGPGTRLTVL.

Note on this clone: The junction and the germline gene differ at one end; a read error may be behind it. The genes are TRBV9 and TRBJ1-2, with a weak D call TRBD1 (5 bases). In germline, CDR1 is SGDLS, CDR2 YYNGEE. The length of the CDR3 is 14 residues. The CDR3, as DNA: TGTGCCAGCAGCGCCCTCGGGGGACTCTATGGTTACACCTTC. This translates into CASSALGGLYGYTF. The whole variable domain, filled in from reference TRBV9 and TRBJ1-2, reads DSGVTQTPKHLITATGQRVTLRCSPRSGDLSVYWYQQSLDQGLQFLIQYYNGEERAKGNILERFSAQQFPDLHSELNLSSLELGDSALYFCASSALGGLYGYTFGSGTRLTVV.

The chain couples TRBV30 to TRBJ2-6; TRBD2 might be the D (6 bases). The germline V and J ends were trimmed by 2 bases and 0 bases, with 14 bases remaining between them. The CDR3 loop spans 17 amino acids. Germline CDR1 is GTSNPN and CDR2 is SVGIG (reference sequence). Written as DNA, the CDR3 is TGTGCCTGGAGTCGTGGGGGGTCAAGCTCTGGGGCCAACGTCCTGACTTTC. Amino acids: CAWSRGGSSSGANVLTF.

The V gene is TRBV19, the J gene TRBJ2-1; TRBD2 aligns across 8 bases. The V and J ends lost 3 bases and 7 bases, in that order; junction bases with no gene match: 17. Germline CDR1 is LNHDA and CDR2 is SQIVND (reference sequence). The CDR3 consists of 18 residues. CDR3 region: CASSILNPLAGGMNEQFF. CDR3 bases: TGTGCCAGTAGTATCCTCAATCCTCTTGCGGGAGGAATGAATGAGCAGTTCTTC.

The chain carries TRBV13 and TRBJ2-2; 7 nucleotides align to TRBD2. J lost 1 base, V lost 8 bases, and 4 bases had no gene match. Per the germline V gene, CDR1 is PRHDT and CDR2 is FYEKMQ (reference sequence). CDR3 length: 14 amino acids. The CDR3 loop reads CASRGGGNTGELFF. CDR3 nucleotide sequence: TGTGCCAGCCGAGGCGGGGGGAACACCGGGGAGCTGTTTTTT.

This clone was observed a single time. The V gene is TRBV5-8, the J gene TRBJ2-7, with 9 positions matching TRBD1. Unmatched junction bases numbered 6, after V lost 1 base and J lost 7 bases. The germline V gene encodes CDR1 SGHTS and CDR2 YDEGEE. This CDR3 has 14 amino acids. The CDR3 here is CASSLPQGAGEQYF. The CDR3 bases are TGTGCCAGCAGCTTGCCACAGGGGGCAGGAGAGCAGTACTTC.

This clone has just a few counts. The V call is TRBV5-4, the J call TRBJ2-7; possibly TRBD2 for D (6 bases). The CDR3 covers 12 residues. CDR1 is SGHNT and CDR2 is YYREEE in the germline V gene (reference sequence). V gave up 0 bases and J gave up 12 bases, with 13 bases separating them. CDR3 region: CASSLGAGRLYF. CDR3 in DNA: TGTGCCAGCAGCTTGGGGGCAGGGAGGCTGTACTTC.

This rearrangement joins TRBV4-3 to TRBJ1-4; no reliable D call. Germline CDR1 reads LGHNA; CDR2 reads YSLEER. The CDR3 extends over 16 amino acids. V shed 3 bases and J shed 0 bases, with 11 bases lying between them. CDR3 nucleotide sequence: TGCGCCAGCAGCCAGGTACTAAGTCCAACTAATGAAAAACTGTTTTTT. It codes for CASSQVLSPTNEKLFF.

J is TRBJ2-5 and V is TRBV7-2; D unclear. V was cut by 3 bases and J by 0 bases, with 11 bases left in between. The CDR3 is 15 residues long. Germline V gene data show CDR1 as SGHTA and CDR2 as FQGNSA. The CDR3: CASSLIRVNQETQYF. CDR3 in DNA: TGTGCCAGCAGCTTGATTAGGGTCAACCAAGAGACCCAGTACTTC.

This clone was seen more than once but under ten times. The CDR3 region is CASSHNTGELFF. The DNA for the CDR3 is TGTGCCAGCAGCCATAACACCGGGGAGCTGTTTTTT. The gene calls are TRBV14 and TRBJ2-2; no reliable D call. The V end lost 3 bases, the J end lost 2 bases, and 1 base lay between the germline ends. This CDR3 spans 12 amino acids. Germline V CDR1 and CDR2: SGHDN, FVKESK.

This chain joins TRBV5-4 and TRBJ2-3; D might be TRBD2 (5 bases). Per the germline V gene, CDR1 is SGHNT and CDR2 is YYREEE (reference sequence). With 3 bases removed from V and 3 bases from J, the gap between germline ends came to 14 bases. The CDR3 is 15 amino acids. The CDR3 region is CASSSPRESTDTQYF. The CDR3 DNA follows: TGTGCCAGCAGCTCCCCCCGGGAATCGACAGATACGCAGTATTTT.

The genes are TRBV10-3 and TRBJ1-1; no firm D call. CDR1 is ENHRY and CDR2 is SYGVKD in the germline V gene. This CDR3 spans 15 amino acids. The V gene lost 9 bases and the J gene lost 1 base, with 18 bases spanning the gap. The CDR3 region has the DNA TGTGCCATTTCCGGAGACCGCGCACCGAACACTGAAGCTTTCTTT. This codes for CAISGDRAPNTEAFF.

J is TRBJ1-6 and V is TRBV28; 8 bases are shared with TRBD1. This CDR3 comprises 15 residues. Germline V gene lookup returns CDR1 MDHEN and CDR2 SYDVKM. With 6 bases clipped from V and 9 bases from J, the junction kept 10 bases outside the gene matches. The CDR3 loop is CASRPPQGAGSPLHF. CDR3 DNA sequence: TGTGCCAGCAGACCTCCTCAGGGGGCAGGTTCACCCCTCCACTTT. The variable domain in full, with the rest retrieved from reference TRBV28 and TRBJ1-6, is DVKVTQSSRYLVKRTGEKVFLECVQDMDHENMFWYRQDPGLGLRLIYFSYDVKMKEKGDIPEGYSVSREKKERFSLILESASTNQTSMYLCASRPPQGAGSPLHFGNGTRLTVT.

The chain employs TRBV30 and TRBJ1-1; 9 positions agree with TRBD1. The germline gives CDR1 GTSNPN, CDR2 SVGIG (reference sequence). The junction had 8 bases not matched to a gene; V was cut back by 0 bases and J by 3 bases. This CDR3 has 16 residues. The CDR3 DNA sequence: TGTGCCTGGAGTGTACTGGACAGGGGACGACACACTGAAGCTTTCTTT. It codes for CAWSVLDRGRHTEAFF.

The rearrangement joins TRBV28 to TRBJ2-7; no clear D gene. The CDR3 runs to 11 residues. Germline-derived CDR1 and CDR2 are MDHEN and SYDVKM. Trimming shortened V by 2 bases and J by 7 bases, and 6 bases separated the two germline ends. As DNA, the CDR3 is TGTGCCAGCAGTTTAGGAACTGAGCAGTACTTC. Translation gives CASSLGTEQYF.

To note about this clone: A much larger clone differs by one base, so this may be a read error. Other DNA sequences in this specimen translate into the identical CDR3. The chain is built from TRBV12-3 or TRBV12-4 and TRBJ2-7; D gene unclear. Trimming shortened V by 1 base and J by 3 bases, and 1 base separated the two germline ends. This CDR3 spans 11 amino acids. The CDR3 coding sequence is TGTGCCAGCAGTTTAGGCTACGAGCAGTACTTC. Its protein is CASSLGYEQYF.

The rearrangement links TRBV7-8 to TRBJ1-2; D gene ambiguous. The CDR3 has 12 amino acids. Trimming removed 8 bases from V and 0 bases from J, with 7 bases in between. Germline V gene data show CDR1 as SGHVS and CDR2 as FQNEAQ. CDR3 protein: CASAAPNYGYTF. CDR3 in DNA: TGTGCCAGCGCAGCCCCTAACTATGGCTACACCTTC. The variable domain in full, with the rest retrieved from reference TRBV7-8 and TRBJ1-2, is GAGVSQSPRYKVAKRGQDVALRCDPISGHVSLFWYQQALGQGPEFLTYFQNEAQLDKSGLPSDRFFAERPEGSVSTLKIQRTQQEDSAVYLCASAAPNYGYTFGSGTRLTVV.

This clone was seen only once. This CDR3 reads CASRSGLAGDTQYF. The DNA of the CDR3 is TGCGCCAGCCGATCGGGACTAGCGGGAGATACGCAGTATTTT. V is TRBV5-1 and J is TRBJ2-3, with 12 nucleotides matching TRBD2. The CDR3 contains 14 residues. The V and J ends lost 7 bases and 5 bases, in that order; junction bases with no gene match: 5. The V gene's germline CDR1 is SGHRS and CDR2 YFSETQ.

The CDR3 nucleotides are TGTGCCAGTAGTATTATCCGGGACACCAATCAGCCCCAGCATTTT. It codes for CASSIIRDTNQPQHF. The V call is TRBV19, the J call TRBJ1-5; a weak D match, TRBD1 (6 bases). Looked up from germline, CDR1 is LNHDA and CDR2 is SQIVND (reference sequence). Trimming shortened V by 3 bases and J by 3 bases, and 12 bases separated the two germline ends. There are 15 residues in the CDR3.

The V call is TRBV7-2, the J call TRBJ1-6; D is undetermined. Trimming pared 5 bases from V and 6 bases from J, leaving 11 bases between. There are 14 residues in the CDR3. CDR1 is SGHTA, CDR2 FQGNSA, per germline. In DNA form, the CDR3 reads TGTGCCAGCAGCGCCACTTGGGGTAATTCACCCCTCCACTTT. Translating it yields CASSATWGNSPLHF. The full variable domain, rest sourced from reference TRBV7-2 and TRBJ1-6, is GAGVSQSPSNKVTEKGKDVELRCDPISGHTALYWYRQSLGQGLEFLIYFQGNSAPDKSGLPSDRFSAERTGGSVSTLTIQRTQQEDSAVYLCASSATWGNSPLHFGNGTRLTVT.

The genes are TRBV30 and TRBJ2-2, with 14 bases lining up with TRBD2. CDR1 is GTSNPN and CDR2 is SVGIG in the germline V gene (reference sequence). The CDR3 spans 17 residues. V lost 4 bases and J lost 4; bases outside the gene matches: 8. The DNA for the CDR3 is TGTGCCTGGATCCCGACTAGCGGGGGGGTCGTCACCGGGGAGCTGTTTTTT. Residues: CAWIPTSGGVVTGELFF.

This clone appeared a few times. The chain couples TRBV6-4 to TRBJ1-2; D gene unclear. This CDR3 has 14 amino acids. Looked up from germline, CDR1 is MRHNA and CDR2 is SNTAGT. Trimming left V 9 bases short and J 4 bases short, with 18 bases between. In DNA, the CDR3 is TGTGCCAGAGACCGCTGCACAACCCTCTATGGCTACACCTTC. The encoded protein is CARDRCTTLYGYTF.

This sequence joins TRBV27 and TRBJ1-2, with D unclear. The germline CDR1 and CDR2 sequences are MNHEY and SMNVEV (reference sequence). V lost 5 bases and J 1 base, leaving 17 bases between the germline ends. This CDR3 has 16 amino acids. The CDR3 spells CASSDTYTGNNYGYTF. CDR3 coding DNA: TGTGCCAGCAGTGACACTTACACCGGCAATAACTATGGCTACACCTTC.

The rearrangement joins TRBV7-9 to TRBJ2-7; perhaps TRBD1 as D (6 bases). Germline V lookup: CDR1 SEHNR, CDR2 FQNEAQ (reference sequence). Trimming cost V 3 bases and J 0 bases, with 6 bases left between them. The CDR3 is 13 amino acids. CDR3 sequence: CASSFRGSYEQYF. In nucleotides, the CDR3 is TGTGCCAGCAGCTTCAGGGGCTCCTACGAGCAGTACTTC.

This clone was seen just once. This chain's CDR3 is CASSATGEQFF. The CDR3 DNA reads as TGTGCCAGCAGCGCTACAGGGGAGCAGTTCTTC. This chain uses TRBV9 with TRBJ2-1, with a weak D call TRBD1 (6 bases). This CDR3 is built from 11 residues. V was trimmed by 3 bases and J by 10 bases, leaving 8 bases between them. Germline CDR1 and CDR2: SGDLS and YYNGEE. The entire variable domain, with the rest obtained from reference TRBV9 and TRBJ2-1, is as follows: DSGVTQTPKHLITATGQRVTLRCSPRSGDLSVYWYQQSLDQGLQFLIQYYNGEERAKGNILERFSAQQFPDLHSELNLSSLELGDSALYFCASSATGEQFFGPGTRLTVL.

The V gene is TRBV7-2, the J gene TRBJ2-7, with D unresolved. The CDR3 is made up of 13 amino acids. Germline V lookup: CDR1 SGHTA, CDR2 FQGNSA. Between the trimmed V and J ends, which lost 3 bases and 3 bases, there was a span of 9 bases. CDR3 sequence (DNA): TGTGCCAGCAGCTTTCCCCCCGGCTACGAGCAGTACTTC. Its translation is CASSFPPGYEQYF.